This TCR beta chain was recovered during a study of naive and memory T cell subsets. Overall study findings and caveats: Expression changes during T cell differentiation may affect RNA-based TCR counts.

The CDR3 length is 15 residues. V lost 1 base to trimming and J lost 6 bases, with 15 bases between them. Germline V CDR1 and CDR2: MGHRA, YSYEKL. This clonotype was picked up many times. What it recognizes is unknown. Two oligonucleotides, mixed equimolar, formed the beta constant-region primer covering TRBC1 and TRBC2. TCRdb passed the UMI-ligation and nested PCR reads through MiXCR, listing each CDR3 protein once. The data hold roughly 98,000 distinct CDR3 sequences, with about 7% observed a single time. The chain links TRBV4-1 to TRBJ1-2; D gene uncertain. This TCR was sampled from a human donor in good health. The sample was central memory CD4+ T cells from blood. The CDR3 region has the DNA TGCGCCAGCAGCCAAGTAACCGGGGAGACGGATGGCTACACCTTC. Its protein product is CASSQVTGETDGYTF.